These T cell receptor beta chains were read from a single sample in a study of PD-1 blockade in mismatch repair-deficient tumors. Profiling relied on immunoSEQ multiplex PCR, and the TCRdb table lists in-frame clones only, not all of them. The profile shows under 150,000 clones, about 88% of them singletons. Sequenced material: peripheral blood, taken 44 weeks after starting pembrolizumab. Source of these receptors: an adult with mismatch repair-deficient cancer. Each CDR3 is given with its conserved first and last residue. D genes are given only for firm matches. Only some rows state a clone size, as once, few, many or a class for expanded clones.

TRBJ1-4 TRBV5-1 . TRBD1 CASSLATGGVEKLFF TGCGCCAGCAGCTTGGCCACAGGGGGCGTTGAAAAACTGTTTTTT
TRBJ2-7 TRBV18 . TRBD1 CASSPPGQAYEQYF TGTGCCAGCTCACCACCGGGACAGGCCTACGAGCAGTACTTC
TRBJ2-3 TRBV6-1 . . CASRELPSRTLSQYF TGTGCCAGCAGAGAACTACCTTCCCGAACATTATCGCAGTATTTT
TRBJ2-5 TRBV6-6 . TRBD1 CASSYTTGEETQYF TGTGCCAGCAGTTACACGACAGGGGAAGAGACCCAGTACTTC
TRBJ2-1 TRBV12-5 . TRBD1 CASGLYGTGNNEQFF TGTGCTAGTGGTTTATACGGGACAGGGAACAATGAGCAGTTCTTC
TRBJ2-1 TRBV6-5 . TRBD1 CASSRTTGVRQFF TGTGCCAGCAGTCGTACGACAGGGGTTAGGCAGTTCTTC
TRBJ2-1 TRBV19 . TRBD1 CASNRQGGYNEQFF TGTGCCAGCAACAGACAGGGGGGCTACAATGAGCAGTTCTTC
TRBJ1-5 TRBV12-5 . . CASGFLTGGGQPQHF TGTGCTAGTGGTTTCTTGACAGGTGGCGGTCAGCCCCAGCATTTT
TRBJ2-2 TRBV28 . TRBD1 CASSWDVGDREPGELFF TGTGCCAGCAGTTGGGATGTTGGGGACAGGGAGCCCGGGGAGCTGTTTTTT
TRBJ1-2 TRBV28 . . CASMRGGAFGYTF TGTGCCAGCATGAGAGGGGGGGCCTTTGGCTACACCTTC
TRBJ2-7 TRBV27 . . CASSEDGSVYEQYF TGTGCCAGCAGTGAAGACGGATCCGTTTACGAGCAGTACTTC
TRBJ1-1 TRBV5-5 . . CASSLTGSNTEAFF TGTGCCAGCAGCTTGACAGGTTCGAACACTGAAGCTTTCTTT
TRBJ2-3 TRBV27 . . CASSFLLGDTQYF TGTGCCAGCAGTTTCCTACTGGGAGATACGCAGTATTTT
TRBJ1-2 TRBV28 . . CASSVISGVANYGYTF TGTGCCAGCAGTGTTATCTCGGGGGTGGCTAACTATGGCTACACCTTC
TRBJ1-1 TRBV19 . . CAISPSGKRTEAFF TGTGCCATCTCACCGAGTGGCAAAAGGACTGAAGCTTTCTTT
TRBJ2-3 TRBV7-9 once TRBD2 CASSLAVGTTSTDTQYF TGTGCCAGCAGCTTAGCGGTCGGGACTACTAGCACAGATACGCAGTATTTT
TRBJ2-7 TRBV2 . . CASVTGRNYEQYF TGTGCCAGCGTGACAGGGAGGAACTACGAGCAGTACTTC
TRBJ1-2 TRBV10-3 . . CATDVGGNNGYTF TGTGCCACCGATGTAGGGGGGAACAATGGCTACACCTTC
TRBJ2-7 TRBV11-2 . TRBD2 CASSLEWEGYEQYF TGTGCCAGCAGCTTAGAGTGGGAGGGCTACGAGCAGTACTTC
TRBJ2-1 TRBV11-2 . . CASSPLSGRVYEQFF TGTGCCAGCAGCCCCCTGTCGGGACGGGTCTACGAGCAGTTCTTC
TRBJ2-7 TRBV27 . TRBD1 CASSLSGQGFHEQYF TGTGCCAGCAGTTTATCGGGACAGGGCTTCCACGAGCAGTACTTC
TRBJ1-6 TRBV6-5 . . CASSRSNSPLHF TGTGCCAGCAGCCGATCTAATTCACCCCTCCACTTT
TRBJ2-2 TRBV7-2 . TRBD2 CASSPAGGGNTGELFF TGTGCCAGCAGTCCCGCCGGCGGGGGTAACACCGGGGAGCTGTTTTTT
TRBJ2-2 TRBV30 . TRBD2 CAWSVIAGGPGELFF TGTGCCTGGAGTGTAATAGCGGGAGGTCCCGGGGAGCTGTTTTTT
TRBJ2-5 TRBV13 . . CASSRGTSGREETQYF TGTGCCAGCAGCCGAGGTACTAGTGGACGGGAAGAGACCCAGTACTTC
TRBJ2-3 TRBV19 . TRBD1 CASSIGGTGYGDTQYF TGTGCCAGTAGTATAGGGGGGACAGGGTACGGAGATACGCAGTATTTT
TRBJ1-1 TRBV27 . TRBD1 CASSPTGGNTEAFF TGTGCCAGCAGCCCGACAGGGGGGAACACTGAAGCTTTCTTT
TRBJ1-4 TRBV30 . . CAWDHGRGEKLFF TGTGCCTGGGACCACGGGAGAGGGGAAAAACTGTTTTTT
TRBJ2-7 TRBV2 few TRBD1 CASRGQGAREQYF TGTGCCAGCCGGGGACAGGGGGCGAGAGAGCAGTACTTC
TRBJ1-2 TRBV6-6 . TRBD1 CASNLRGQGVNGYTF TGTGCCAGCAACCTAAGGGGGCAGGGGGTCAATGGCTACACCTTC
TRBJ2-3 TRBV7-6 . . CASSTPRMDTQYF TGTGCCAGCAGCACTCCGAGAATGGATACGCAGTATTTT
TRBJ2-3 TRBV7-2 . . CASSLMVARSDTQYF TGTGCCAGCAGCTTAATGGTAGCGCGTAGTGATACGCAGTATTTT
TRBJ2-1 TRBV5-1 . TRBD2 CASSSGLAGVLENEQFF TGCGCCAGCAGCTCGGGACTAGCGGGAGTGTTGGAGAATGAGCAGTTCTTC
TRBJ1-4 TRBV5-5 . . CASSLAKDGNEKLFF TGTGCCAGCAGCTTGGCCAAGGACGGAAATGAAAAACTGTTTTTT
TRBJ1-2 TRBV19 . . CASSIGDSRPGDGYTF TGTGCCAGTAGTATTGGGGATAGTCGCCCGGGTGATGGCTACACCTTC
TRBJ2-2 TRBV4-1 few . CASSQGNDNTGELFF TGCGCCAGCAGCCAAGGTAACGACAACACCGGGGAGCTGTTTTTT
TRBJ2-7 TRBV12-5 . . CASAGYEQYF TGTGCTAGTGCAGGGTACGAGCAGTACTTC
TRBJ1-5 TRBV6-5 . . CASSLSAISPQHF TGTGCCAGCAGTTTATCTGCGATTTCGCCCCAGCATTTT
TRBJ2-7 TRBV13 . . CASSSRGAFYEQYF TGTGCCAGCAGCTCACGGGGCGCCTTCTACGAGCAGTACTTC
TRBJ2-6 TRBV9 . TRBD2 CASSVGGGISGANVLTF TGTGCCAGCAGCGTAGGCGGGGGGATCTCTGGGGCCAACGTCCTGACTTTC
TRBJ2-7 TRBV5-6 . TRBD1 CASSWGTGVYEQYF TGTGCCAGCAGCTGGGGGACAGGGGTCTACGAGCAGTACTTC
TRBJ2-3 TRBV10-3 . . CAISESITHTDTQYF TGTGCCATCAGTGAGTCTATTACCCACACAGATACGCAGTATTTT
TRBJ2-1 TRBV19 once . CASSIRQHNEQFF TGTGCCAGTAGTATCAGGCAGCACAATGAGCAGTTCTTC
TRBJ2-1 TRBV15 . TRBD2 CATSRVASGSLEQFF TGTGCCACCAGCAGAGTTGCTAGCGGGAGTCTTGAGCAGTTCTTC
TRBJ1-3 TRBV6-5 . . CASTPGGGPGNTIYF TGTGCCAGCACCCCGGGCGGGGGGCCTGGAAACACCATATATTTT
TRBJ1-2 TRBV19 . TRBD1 CATGQEDYGYTF TGTGCCACTGGACAGGAGGACTATGGCTACACCTTC
TRBJ1-2 TRBV7-2 few TRBD1 CASSRDPGQGRGYTF TGTGCCAGCAGCCGGGACCCGGGACAGGGGCGAGGCTACACCTTC
TRBJ2-1 TRBV19 . TRBD1 CASTRQGLYNEQFF TGTGCCAGTACCCGACAGGGGCTCTACAATGAGCAGTTCTTC